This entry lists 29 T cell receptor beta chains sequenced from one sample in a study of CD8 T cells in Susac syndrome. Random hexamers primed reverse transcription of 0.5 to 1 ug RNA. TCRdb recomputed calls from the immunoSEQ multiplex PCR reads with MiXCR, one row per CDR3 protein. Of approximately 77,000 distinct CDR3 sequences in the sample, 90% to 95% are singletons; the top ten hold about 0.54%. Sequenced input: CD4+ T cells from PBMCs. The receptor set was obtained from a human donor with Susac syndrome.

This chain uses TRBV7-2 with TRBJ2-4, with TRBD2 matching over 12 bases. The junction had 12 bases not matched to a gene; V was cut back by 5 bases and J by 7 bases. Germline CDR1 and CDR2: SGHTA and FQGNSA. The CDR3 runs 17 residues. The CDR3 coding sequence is TGTGCCAGCAGCCCTACAGGCTACCTAGCGGGAGGGAACATTCAGTACTTC. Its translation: CASSPTGYLAGGNIQYF.

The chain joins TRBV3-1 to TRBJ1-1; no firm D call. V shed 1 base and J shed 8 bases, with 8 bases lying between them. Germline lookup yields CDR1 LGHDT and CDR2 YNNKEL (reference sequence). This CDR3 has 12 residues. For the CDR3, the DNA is TGTGCCAGCAGCCAAGGAAAGACAGAAGCTTTCTTT. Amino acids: CASSQGKTEAFF. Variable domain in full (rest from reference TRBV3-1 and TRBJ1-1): DTAVSQTPKYLVTQMGNDKSIKCEQNLGHDTMYWYKQDSKKFLKIMFSYNNKELIINETVPNRFSPKSPDKAHLNLHINSLELGDSAVYFCASSQGKTEAFFGQGTRLTVV.

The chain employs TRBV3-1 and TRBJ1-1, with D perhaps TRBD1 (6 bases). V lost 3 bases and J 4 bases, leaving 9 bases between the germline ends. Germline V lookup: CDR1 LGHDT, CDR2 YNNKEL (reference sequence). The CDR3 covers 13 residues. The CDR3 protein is CASSQGASTEAFF. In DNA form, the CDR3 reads TGTGCCAGCAGCCAGGGGGCGAGCACTGAAGCTTTCTTT.

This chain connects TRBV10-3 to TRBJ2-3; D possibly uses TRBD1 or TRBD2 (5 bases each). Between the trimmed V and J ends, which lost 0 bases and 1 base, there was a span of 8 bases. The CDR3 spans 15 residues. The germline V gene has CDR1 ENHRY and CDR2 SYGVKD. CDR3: CAISESGTGTDTQYF. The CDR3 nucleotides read TGTGCCATCAGTGAGTCGGGGACCGGCACAGATACGCAGTATTTT.

CDR3 in DNA: TGCAGCGCCGCGGAGGGAACCTACGAGCAGTACTTC. As protein: CSAAEGTYEQYF. The genes are TRBV29-1 and TRBJ2-7; possible D gene TRBD2, 6 bases. The germline V and J ends were trimmed by 7 bases and 2 bases, with 12 bases remaining between them. CDR1 and CDR2 (germline): SQVTM, ANQGSEA. The CDR3 sequence is 12 residues long.

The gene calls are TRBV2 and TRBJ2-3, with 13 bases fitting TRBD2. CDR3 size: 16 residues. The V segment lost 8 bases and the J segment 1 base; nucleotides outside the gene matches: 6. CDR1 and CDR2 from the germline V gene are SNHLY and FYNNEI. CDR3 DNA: TGTGCCAGCGGAAGAACTAGCGGGAGGGGCACAGATACGCAGTATTTT. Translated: CASGRTSGRGTDTQYF. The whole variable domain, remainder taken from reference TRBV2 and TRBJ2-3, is EPEVTQTPSHQVTQMGQEVILRCVPISNHLYFYWYRQILGQKVEFLVSFYNNEISEKSEIFDDQFSVERPDGSNFTLKIRSTKLEDSAMYFCASGRTSGRGTDTQYFGPGTRLTVL.

Here the CDR3 reads CASSSNGIWGLTNYEQYF. CDR3 nucleotides: TGTGCCAGCAGTTCAAATGGGATATGGGGACTAACAAACTACGAGCAGTACTTC. This chain links TRBV28 with TRBJ2-7; 7 bases fit TRBD2. The CDR3 is made up of 18 amino acids. CDR1 MDHEN and CDR2 SYDVKM come from the germline V gene. V lost 4 bases, J lost 3 bases, and 18 bases stayed unmatched.

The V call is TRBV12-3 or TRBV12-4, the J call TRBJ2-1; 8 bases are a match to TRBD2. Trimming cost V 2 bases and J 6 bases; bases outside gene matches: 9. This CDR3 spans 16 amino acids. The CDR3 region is CASSLIGTRRANEQFF. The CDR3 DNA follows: TGTGCCAGCAGTTTAATCGGGACTAGAAGGGCCAATGAGCAGTTCTTC.

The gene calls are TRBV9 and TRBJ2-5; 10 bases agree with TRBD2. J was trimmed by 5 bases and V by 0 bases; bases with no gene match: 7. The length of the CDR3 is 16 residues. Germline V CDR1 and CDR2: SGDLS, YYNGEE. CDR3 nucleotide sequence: TGTGCCAGCAGCGTAGCTGGAGCGGGAGGGGGGGAGACCCAGTACTTC. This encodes CASSVAGAGGGETQYF.

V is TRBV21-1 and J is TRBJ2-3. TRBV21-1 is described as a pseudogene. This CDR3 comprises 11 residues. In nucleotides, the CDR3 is TGTGCCAGCATCCAACCGGCTACGCAGTATTTT. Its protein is CASIQPATQYF.

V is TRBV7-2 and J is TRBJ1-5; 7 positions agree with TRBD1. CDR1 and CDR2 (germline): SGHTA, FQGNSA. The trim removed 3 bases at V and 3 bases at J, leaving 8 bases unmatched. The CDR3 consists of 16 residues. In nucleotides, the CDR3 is TGTGCCAGCAGCTTGGGCCGGGACAGATACAATCAGCCCCAGCATTTT. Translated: CASSLGRDRYNQPQHF.

The CDR3 DNA sequence: TGTGCCAGCCTGGGGGGCTCCACAAGGAATGAGCAGTTCTTC. As protein: CASLGGSTRNEQFF. The chain uses TRBV28 and TRBJ2-1; tentatively, D is TRBD1 or TRBD2 (6 bases each). V shed 8 bases and J shed 7 bases, with 18 bases lying between them. The V gene's germline CDR1 is MDHEN and CDR2 SYDVKM. The CDR3 covers 14 residues.

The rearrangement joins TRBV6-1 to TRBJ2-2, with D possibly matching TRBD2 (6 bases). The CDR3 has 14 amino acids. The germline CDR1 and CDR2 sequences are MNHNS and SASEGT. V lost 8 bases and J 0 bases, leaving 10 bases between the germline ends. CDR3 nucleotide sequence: TGTGCCAGCCGGGACTCCGCGAACACCGGGGAGCTGTTTTTT. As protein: CASRDSANTGELFF.

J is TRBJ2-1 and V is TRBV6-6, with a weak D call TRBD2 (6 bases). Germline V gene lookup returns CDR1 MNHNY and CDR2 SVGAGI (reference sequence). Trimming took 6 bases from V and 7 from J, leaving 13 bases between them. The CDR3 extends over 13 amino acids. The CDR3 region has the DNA TGTGCCAGCAGCCCGTTTGCGGGAAATGAGCAGTTCTTC. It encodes CASSPFAGNEQFF.

The CDR3 coding sequence is TGTGCCATCAGTGAGTATTCGGCAGTGAGCCTGTTCTTC. This codes for CAISEYSAVSLFF. The chain couples TRBV10-3 to TRBJ2-1; no clear D. The CDR3 extends over 13 amino acids. V was shortened by 1 base and J by 15 bases, with 16 bases between the two germline ends. The germline gives CDR1 ENHRY, CDR2 SYGVKD.

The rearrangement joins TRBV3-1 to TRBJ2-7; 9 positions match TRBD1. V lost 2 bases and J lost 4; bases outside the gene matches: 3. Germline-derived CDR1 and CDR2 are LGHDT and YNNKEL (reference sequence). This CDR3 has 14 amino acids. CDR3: CASSQPGQGYEQYF. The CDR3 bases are TGTGCCAGCAGCCAACCGGGACAGGGATACGAGCAGTACTTC.

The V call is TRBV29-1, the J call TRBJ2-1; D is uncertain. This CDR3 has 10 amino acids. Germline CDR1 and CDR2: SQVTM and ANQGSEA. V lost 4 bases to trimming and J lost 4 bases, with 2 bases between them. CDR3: CSVGYNEQFF. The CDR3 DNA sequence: TGCAGCGTTGGATACAATGAGCAGTTCTTC.

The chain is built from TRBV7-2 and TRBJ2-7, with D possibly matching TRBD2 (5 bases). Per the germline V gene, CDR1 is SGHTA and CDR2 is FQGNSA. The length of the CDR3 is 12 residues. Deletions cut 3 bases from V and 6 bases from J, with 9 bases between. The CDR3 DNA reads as TGTGCCAGCAGCTTCTTCGGGGTCGAGCAGTACTTC. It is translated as CASSFFGVEQYF.

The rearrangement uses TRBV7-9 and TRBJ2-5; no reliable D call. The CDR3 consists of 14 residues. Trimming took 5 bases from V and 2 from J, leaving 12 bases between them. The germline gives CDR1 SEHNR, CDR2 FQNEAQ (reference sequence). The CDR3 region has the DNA TGTGCCAGCAGCCCCGGTAGAGTTCAAGAGACCCAGTACTTC. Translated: CASSPGRVQETQYF.

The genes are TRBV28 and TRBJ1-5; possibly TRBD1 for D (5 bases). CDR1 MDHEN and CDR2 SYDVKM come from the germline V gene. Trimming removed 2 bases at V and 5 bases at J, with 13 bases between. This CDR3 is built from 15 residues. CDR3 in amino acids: CASSLPSGGDQPQHF. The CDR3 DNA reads TGTGCCAGCAGTTTACCCTCCGGGGGAGATCAGCCCCAGCATTTT. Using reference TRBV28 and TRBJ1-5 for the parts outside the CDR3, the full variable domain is DVKVTQSSRYLVKRTGEKVFLECVQDMDHENMFWYRQDPGLGLRLIYFSYDVKMKEKGDIPEGYSVSREKKERFSLILESASTNQTSMYLCASSLPSGGDQPQHFGDGTRLSIL.

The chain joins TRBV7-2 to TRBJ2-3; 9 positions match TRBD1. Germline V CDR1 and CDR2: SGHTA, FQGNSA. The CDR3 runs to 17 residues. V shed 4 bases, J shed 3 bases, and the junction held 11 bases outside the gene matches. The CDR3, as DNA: TGTGCCAGCAGCTCATTATTCCGGGACAGGGAGACAGATACGCAGTATTTT. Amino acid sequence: CASSSLFRDRETDTQYF.

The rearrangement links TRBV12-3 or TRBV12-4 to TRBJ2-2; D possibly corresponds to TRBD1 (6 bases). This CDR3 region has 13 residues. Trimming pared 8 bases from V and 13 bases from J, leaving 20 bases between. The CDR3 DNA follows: TGTGCCAGCCCGACAGGTCCTTCCTGGGGGCTGTTTTTT. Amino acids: CASPTGPSWGLFF.

CDR3 coding DNA: TGTGCCACCGCGGACAGACTTGGAAACACCATATATTTT. Its protein is CATADRLGNTIYF. V is TRBV19 and J is TRBJ1-3; possible D gene TRBD1, 6 bases. CDR1 and CDR2 from the germline V gene are LNHDA and SQIVND (reference sequence). Deletions cut 10 bases from V and 3 bases from J, with 13 bases between. The CDR3 sequence is 13 residues long.

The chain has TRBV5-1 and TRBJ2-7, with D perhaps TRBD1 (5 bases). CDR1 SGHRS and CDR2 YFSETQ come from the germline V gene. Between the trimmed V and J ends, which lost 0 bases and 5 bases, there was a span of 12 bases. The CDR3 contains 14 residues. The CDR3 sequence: CASSLAGQGHEQYF. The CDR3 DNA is TGCGCCAGCAGCTTGGCAGGGCAAGGCCACGAGCAGTACTTC.

The CDR3 reads CSVGQAHSSTDTQYF. CDR3 coding DNA: TGCAGCGTTGGTCAGGCCCATTCGAGCACAGATACGCAGTATTTT. This rearrangement joins TRBV29-1 to TRBJ2-3; no definite D call. This CDR3 comprises 15 residues. Germline V gene lookup returns CDR1 SQVTM and CDR2 ANQGSEA. Between the trimmed V and J ends, which lost 4 bases and 0 bases, there was a span of 14 bases.

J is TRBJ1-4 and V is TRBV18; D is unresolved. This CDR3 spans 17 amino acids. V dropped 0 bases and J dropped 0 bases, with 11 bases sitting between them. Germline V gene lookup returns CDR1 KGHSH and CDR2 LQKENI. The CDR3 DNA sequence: TGTGCCAGCTCACCACCCCTGATTTGGACAACTAATGAAAAACTGTTTTTT. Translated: CASSPPLIWTTNEKLFF.

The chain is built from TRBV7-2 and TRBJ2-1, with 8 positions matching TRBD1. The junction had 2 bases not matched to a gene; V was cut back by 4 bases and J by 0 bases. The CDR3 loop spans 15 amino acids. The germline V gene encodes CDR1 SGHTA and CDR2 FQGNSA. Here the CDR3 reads CASSSQGVSYNEQFF. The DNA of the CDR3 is TGTGCCAGCAGCTCACAGGGGGTCTCCTACAATGAGCAGTTCTTC.

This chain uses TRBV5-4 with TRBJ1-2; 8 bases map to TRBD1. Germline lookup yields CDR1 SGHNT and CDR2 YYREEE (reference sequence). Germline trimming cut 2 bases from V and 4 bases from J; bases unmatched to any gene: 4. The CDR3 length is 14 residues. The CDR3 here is CASSFDRGSYGYTF. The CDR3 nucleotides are TGTGCCAGCAGCTTCGACAGGGGCTCCTATGGCTACACCTTC.

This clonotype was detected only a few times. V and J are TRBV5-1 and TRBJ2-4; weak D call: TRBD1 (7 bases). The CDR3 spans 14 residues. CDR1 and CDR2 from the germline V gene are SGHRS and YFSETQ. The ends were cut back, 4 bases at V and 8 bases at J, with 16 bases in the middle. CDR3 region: CASSPGAGGDIQYF. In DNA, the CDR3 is TGCGCCAGCAGCCCGGGGGCAGGGGGTGACATTCAGTACTTC.